This TCR beta chain was retrieved from a study of cytomegalovirus exposure and HLA in healthy donors. Study outcomes and limitations: Later analysis revealed greater clonal expansion in HLA-associated TCR beta chains than in equally common others. Across donors, presence/absence analyses took sequencing depth to be roughly uniform.

Of note for this clone: Its antigen is not identified.

The PCR had 60 Vbeta and 13 Jbeta primers. Sequencing used immunoSEQ multiplex PCR; TCRdb keeps in-frame clones, though not all of them. The table has about 160,000 clones, over 70% seen once; the top ten hold around 7%. The ends were cut back, 4 bases at V and 4 bases at J, with 10 bases in the middle. This CDR3 has 14 amino acids. Germline V gives CDR1 SGHAT, CDR2 FQNNGV. The chain uses TRBV11-2 and TRBJ2-2, with D unclear. Sequencing input: PBMCs. The receptor's source is a woman between 40 and 50 years old in good health and CMV-seropositive. For the CDR3, the DNA is TGTGCCAGCAGCTCTATTCGTTCCACCGGGGAGCTGTTTTTT. It specifies CASSSIRSTGELFF. Using reference TRBV11-2 and TRBJ2-2 for the parts outside the CDR3, the full variable domain is EAGVAQSPRYKIIEKRQSVAFWCNPISGHATLYWYQQILGQGPKLLIQFQNNGVVDDSQLPKDRFSAERLKGVDSTLKIQPAKLEDSAVYLCASSSIRSTGELFFGEGSRLTVL.